The rows below give T cell receptor beta chains drawn from one sample of a study of Ad26.COV2.S vaccination and SARS-CoV-2 variants. Assay used: immunoSEQ multiplex PCR; TCRdb lists only in-frame clones, some missing. The table records 150,000 to 200,000 clones, roughly nine tenths of them present only once. The sample in question was peripheral blood, obtained after recovery from COVID-19. The receptors come from a human donor who had recovered from COVID-19. Both conserved end residues are part of each CDR3. Each record gives: V gene, clone size, D gene, J gene, CDR3 DNA, CDR3 protein. A D gene is named only where the DNA matches it firmly. The size field is filled for only some rows; it gives once, few, many or a size class.

V: TRBV19
size: -
D: TRBD2
J: TRBJ2-5
DNA: TGTGCCAGTAGTATATGGGGACTAGCGGGAGGGCCCTCAGAGACCCAGTACTTC
CDR3: CASSIWGLAGGPSETQYF

V: TRBV6-5
size: -
D: TRBD2
J: TRBJ2-1
DNA: TGTGCCAGCAGGAGCGGGACCTCCTACAATGAGCAGTTCTTC
CDR3: CASRSGTSYNEQFF

V: TRBV7-6
size: -
D: -
J: TRBJ2-1
DNA: TGTGCCAGCAGCCCCAGCTTGGAGGCCTACAATGAGCAGTTCTTC
CDR3: CASSPSLEAYNEQFF

V: TRBV4-1
size: -
D: -
J: TRBJ2-1
DNA: TGCGCCAGCAGCCAAGGGCTAGCGTGGGCTCGGGAGGAGCAGTTCTTC
CDR3: CASSQGLAWAREEQFF

V: TRBV19
size: -
D: -
J: TRBJ1-2
DNA: TGTGCCAGTAGTATCCCATATGAAGGCTATGGCTACACCTTC
CDR3: CASSIPYEGYGYTF

V: TRBV2
size: -
D: TRBD2
J: TRBJ2-3
DNA: TGTGCCAGCAGTGAGTCTAGCGGGAGGGGTACGCAGTATTTT
CDR3: CASSESSGRGTQYF

V: TRBV9
size: -
D: -
J: TRBJ2-5
DNA: TGTGCCAGCAGCGTAGGAGCCAGGTGGGAGACCCAGTACTTC
CDR3: CASSVGARWETQYF

V: TRBV4-1
size: once
D: TRBD1
J: TRBJ1-1
DNA: TGCGCCAGCAGCCAACCCGGGACAGCATCCCTTGAAGCTTTCTTT
CDR3: CASSQPGTASLEAFF

V: TRBV4-1
size: -
D: -
J: TRBJ2-1
DNA: TGCGCCAGCAGCCGTCGTCCCGACAATGAGCAGTTCTTC
CDR3: CASSRRPDNEQFF

V: TRBV5-6
size: -
D: -
J: TRBJ1-5
DNA: TGTGCCAGCAGCTTTAAGGGGGGGGCCAGACTCAATCAGCCCCAGCATTTT
CDR3: CASSFKGGARLNQPQHF

V: TRBV5-1
size: -
D: -
J: TRBJ2-6
DNA: TGCGCCAGCAGTTTGGCGGCGTCTGGGGCCAACGTCCTGACTTTC
CDR3: CASSLAASGANVLTF

V: TRBV21-1
size: -
D: -
J: TRBJ1-5
DNA: TGTGCCAGCAGCTATAGGGGGCTACATCAGCCCCAGCATTTT
CDR3: CASSYRGLHQPQHF

V: TRBV7-9
size: -
D: -
J: TRBJ1-4
DNA: TGTGCCAGCAGCTTAGCGCGGTTCGGCAGCAATGAAAAACTGTTTTTT
CDR3: CASSLARFGSNEKLFF

V: TRBV28
size: -
D: -
J: TRBJ2-7
DNA: TGTGCCAGCAACGTACTTTGGGACCCAACCTACTACGAGCAGTACTTC
CDR3: CASNVLWDPTYYEQYF

V: TRBV5-1
size: -
D: -
J: TRBJ1-2
DNA: TGCGCCAGCAGCTTTCGGGGAGGCGACTATGGCTACACCTTC
CDR3: CASSFRGGDYGYTF

V: TRBV2
size: few
D: -
J: TRBJ1-1
DNA: TGTGCCAGCAGTGAAGTGGAGAACACTGAAGCTTTCTTT
CDR3: CASSEVENTEAFF

V: TRBV3-1/TRBV3-2
size: once
D: TRBD2
J: TRBJ2-3
DNA: TGTGCCAGCAGCCAAGATCTCGGTCTAGCGGGAGGCCTAACGCAGTATTTT
CDR3: CASSQDLGLAGGLTQYF

V: TRBV5-6
size: -
D: TRBD1
J: TRBJ1-3
DNA: TGTGCCAGCAGCTTGGGGACAGGGTTTGGAAACACCATATATTTT
CDR3: CASSLGTGFGNTIYF

V: TRBV5-5
size: -
D: -
J: TRBJ2-4
DNA: TGTGCCAGCAGCTTGGCGGGGAACATTCAGTACTTC
CDR3: CASSLAGNIQYF

V: TRBV12-5
size: -
D: TRBD1
J: TRBJ1-2
DNA: TGTGCTAGTGGTTTGGTAGGGACAGGATCTTGTGGCTACACCTTC
CDR3: CASGLVGTGSCGYTF

V: TRBV28
size: -
D: TRBD2
J: TRBJ2-5
DNA: TGTGCCAGCAGCCGCGGGGGGCCAGAGACCCAGTACTTC
CDR3: CASSRGGPETQYF

V: TRBV5-1
size: -
D: -
J: TRBJ2-7
DNA: TGCGCCAGCAGCCCCGGGTCAGAGGGCGAGCAGTACTTC
CDR3: CASSPGSEGEQYF

V: TRBV12-3/TRBV12-4
size: once
D: -
J: TRBJ1-2
DNA: TGTGCCAGCAGTTACGCTGAGAGCTACACCTTC
CDR3: CASSYAESYTF

V: TRBV9
size: -
D: -
J: TRBJ2-1
DNA: TGTGCCAGCATTCCTTTAAGCTGCGGGTGCTTTCTCGTTAGCTCCTACAATGAGCAGTTCTTC
CDR3: CASIPLSCGCFLVSSYNEQFF

V: TRBV1
size: many
D: -
J: TRBJ2-5
DNA: TGCACCAGGACTCCCCCGGCTAGCGGGAGCCAGACCCAGTACTTC
CDR3: CTRTPPASGSQTQYF

V: TRBV4-1
size: -
D: -
J: TRBJ2-1
DNA: TGCGCCAGCAGAGGTAAGGAGGTGTTGAATGAGCAGTTCTTC
CDR3: CASRGKEVLNEQFF

V: TRBV9
size: once
D: TRBD1
J: TRBJ2-3
DNA: TGTGCCAGCAATGGCGGACAGGGAGGAGATACGCAGTATTTT
CDR3: CASNGGQGGDTQYF

V: TRBV7-8
size: once
D: TRBD2
J: TRBJ2-7
DNA: TGTGCCAGCAGCCCCTATAGCGGGGGGCCGTCCTACGAGCAGTACTTC
CDR3: CASSPYSGGPSYEQYF

V: TRBV5-1
size: -
D: TRBD2
J: TRBJ2-7
DNA: TGCGCCAGCAGCTTGTCCAGCGGGAGATCCTTGTGGGAGCAGTACTTC
CDR3: CASSLSSGRSLWEQYF

V: TRBV14
size: -
D: -
J: TRBJ2-1
DNA: TGTGCCAGCAGCCACCGGGACTTTGCCTACAATGAGCAGTTCTTC
CDR3: CASSHRDFAYNEQFF

V: TRBV12-3/TRBV12-4
size: -
D: TRBD2
J: TRBJ2-5
DNA: TGTGCCAGCAGTTTAAGGGAGGGAGAGACCCAGTACTTC
CDR3: CASSLREGETQYF

V: TRBV25-1
size: -
D: -
J: TRBJ2-7
DNA: TGTGCCAGCAGTGCCAATGCCCGTGGGGGTGAGCAGTACTTC
CDR3: CASSANARGGEQYF

V: TRBV28
size: -
D: TRBD2
J: TRBJ2-4
DNA: TGTGCCAGCAGCCAGTCCTGGCGGGGGTCGAGAAACATTCAGTACTTC
CDR3: CASSQSWRGSRNIQYF

V: TRBV6-5
size: -
D: -
J: TRBJ2-2
DNA: TGTGCCAGCAAACTAGCTGCGAACACCGGGGAGCTGTTTTTT
CDR3: CASKLAANTGELFF

V: TRBV27
size: -
D: -
J: TRBJ2-1
DNA: TGTGCCAGCAGCTGGACTCTAAGCTCCTACAATGAGCAGTTCTTC
CDR3: CASSWTLSSYNEQFF

V: TRBV3-1/TRBV3-2
size: -
D: TRBD1
J: TRBJ1-5
DNA: TGTGCCAGCAGCCAAGCAGGGGGCGGGGATCAGCCCCAGCATTTT
CDR3: CASSQAGGGDQPQHF

V: TRBV5-1
size: -
D: -
J: TRBJ1-2
DNA: TGCGCCAGCAGCCTATCGGAGAGCTATGGCTACACCTTC
CDR3: CASSLSESYGYTF

V: TRBV3-1/TRBV3-2
size: -
D: -
J: TRBJ1-1
DNA: TGTGCCAGCAGCCAAGACAGGGGGAACACTGAAGCTTTCTTT
CDR3: CASSQDRGNTEAFF

V: TRBV5-1
size: few
D: TRBD1
J: TRBJ1-5
DNA: TGCGCCAGCAGCTTGGGTCTAACAGGGGAAGGTTTTAGCAATCAGCCCCAGCATTTT
CDR3: CASSLGLTGEGFSNQPQHF

V: TRBV19
size: -
D: -
J: TRBJ1-1
DNA: TGTGCCAGTAGGCCGGGCAGGGCGGGAAGCACTGAAGCTTTCTTT
CDR3: CASRPGRAGSTEAFF

V: TRBV7-8
size: -
D: TRBD1
J: TRBJ2-2
DNA: TGTGCCAGCAGCCCTCGACAGGGTAAAGCCGGGGAGCTGTTTTTT
CDR3: CASSPRQGKAGELFF